This T cell receptor beta chain came from a study of blood T cell repertoires in COVID-19. On the study more broadly: Researchers got acute and convalescent COVID-19 samples from the United States, Italy and Spain. Sources were T cells, B-cell-depleted T cells, or PBMCs; the material itself was cDNA or gDNA.

In the original analysis: Estimation of nucleated cell counts was performed using reference gene primer amplification. Repertoires were generated with immunoSEQ multiplex PCR, while TCRdb's copy carries only in-frame clones and drops some. The V and J calls and clone size come from that table; D and trimming were worked out from the DNA. The sample lists 150,000 to 200,000 clones, approximately 87% occurring once. Sequenced sample: peripheral blood. This clonotype originated in a woman in her seventies with acute or convalescent COVID-19.

DNA of the CDR3: TGTGCCAGCAGACCGACAGGGGCCGCGCCCCTCCACTTT. Its protein product is CASRPTGAAPLHF. The V gene is TRBV6-5, the J gene TRBJ1-6, with 8 positions matching TRBD1. Unmatched junction bases numbered 8, after V lost 6 bases and J lost 13 bases. The germline V gene encodes CDR1 MNHEY and CDR2 SVGAGI. The CDR3 loop spans 13 amino acids.